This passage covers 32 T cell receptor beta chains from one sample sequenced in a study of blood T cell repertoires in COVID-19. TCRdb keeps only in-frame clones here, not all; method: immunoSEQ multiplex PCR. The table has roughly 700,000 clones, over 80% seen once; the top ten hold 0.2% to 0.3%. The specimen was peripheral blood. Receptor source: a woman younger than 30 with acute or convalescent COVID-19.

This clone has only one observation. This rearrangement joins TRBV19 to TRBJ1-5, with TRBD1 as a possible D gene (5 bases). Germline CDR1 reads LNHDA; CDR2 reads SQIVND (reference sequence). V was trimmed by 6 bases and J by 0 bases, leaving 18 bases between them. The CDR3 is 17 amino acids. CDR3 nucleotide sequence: TGTGCCAGTAGCATTTGGGGGGTTAGGTTTAGCAATCAGCCCCAGCATTTT. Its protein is CASSIWGVRFSNQPQHF.

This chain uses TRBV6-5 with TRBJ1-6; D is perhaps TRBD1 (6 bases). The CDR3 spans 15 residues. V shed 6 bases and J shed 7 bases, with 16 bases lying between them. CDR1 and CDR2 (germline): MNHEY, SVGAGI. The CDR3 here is CASRPRQGKNSPLHF. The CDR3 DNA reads TGTGCCAGCAGGCCCCGGCAGGGGAAGAATTCACCCCTCCACTTT.

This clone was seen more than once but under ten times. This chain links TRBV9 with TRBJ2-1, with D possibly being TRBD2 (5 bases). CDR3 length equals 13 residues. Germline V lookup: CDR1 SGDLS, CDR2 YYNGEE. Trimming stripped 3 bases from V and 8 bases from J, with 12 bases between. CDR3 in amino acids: CASSALAGYEQFF. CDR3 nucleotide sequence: TGTGCCAGCAGCGCGCTAGCTGGGTATGAGCAGTTCTTC.

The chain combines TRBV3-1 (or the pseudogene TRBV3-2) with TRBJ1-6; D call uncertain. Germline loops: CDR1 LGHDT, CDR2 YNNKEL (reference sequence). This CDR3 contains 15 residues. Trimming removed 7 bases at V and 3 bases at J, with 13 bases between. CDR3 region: CASNSIAYYNSPLHF. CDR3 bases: TGTGCCAGCAATTCTATCGCCTACTATAATTCACCCCTCCACTTT.

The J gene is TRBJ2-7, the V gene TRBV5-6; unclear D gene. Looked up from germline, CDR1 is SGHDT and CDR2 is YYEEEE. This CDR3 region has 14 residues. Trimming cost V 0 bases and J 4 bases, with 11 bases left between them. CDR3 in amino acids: CASSLVGQDYEQYF. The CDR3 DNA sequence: TGTGCCAGCAGCTTGGTCGGCCAGGATTACGAGCAGTACTTC.

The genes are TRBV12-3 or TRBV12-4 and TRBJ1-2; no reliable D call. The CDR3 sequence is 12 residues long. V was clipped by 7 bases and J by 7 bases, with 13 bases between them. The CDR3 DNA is TGTGCCAGCACCCTCCGGGGTTTTGGCTACACCTTC. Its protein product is CASTLRGFGYTF.

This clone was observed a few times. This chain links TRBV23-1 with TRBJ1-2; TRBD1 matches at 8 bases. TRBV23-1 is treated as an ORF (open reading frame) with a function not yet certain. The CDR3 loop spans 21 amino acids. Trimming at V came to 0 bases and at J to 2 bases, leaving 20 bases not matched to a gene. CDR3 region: CASSQSGKGLKGQATNYGYTF. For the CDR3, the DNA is TGCGCCAGCAGTCAATCGGGTAAGGGATTGAAGGGACAGGCGACAAACTATGGCTACACCTTC.

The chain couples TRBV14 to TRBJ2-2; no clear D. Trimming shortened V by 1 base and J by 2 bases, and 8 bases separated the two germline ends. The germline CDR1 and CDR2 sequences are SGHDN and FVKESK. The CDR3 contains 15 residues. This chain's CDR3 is CASSQVQANTGELFF. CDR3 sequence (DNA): TGTGCCAGCAGCCAAGTTCAGGCAAACACCGGGGAGCTGTTTTTT.

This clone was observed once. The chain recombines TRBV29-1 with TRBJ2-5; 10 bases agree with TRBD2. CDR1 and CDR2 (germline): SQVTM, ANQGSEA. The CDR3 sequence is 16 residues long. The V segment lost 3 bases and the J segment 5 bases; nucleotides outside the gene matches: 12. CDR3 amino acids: CSVESTSGVWRETQYF. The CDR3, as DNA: TGCAGCGTTGAGTCCACTAGCGGGGTTTGGAGGGAGACCCAGTACTTC.

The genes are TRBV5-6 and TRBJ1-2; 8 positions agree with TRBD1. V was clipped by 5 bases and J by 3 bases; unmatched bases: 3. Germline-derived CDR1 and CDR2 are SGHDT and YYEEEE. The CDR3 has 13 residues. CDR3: CASRETGDYGYTF. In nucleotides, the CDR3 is TGTGCCAGCAGGGAGACAGGGGACTATGGCTACACCTTC.

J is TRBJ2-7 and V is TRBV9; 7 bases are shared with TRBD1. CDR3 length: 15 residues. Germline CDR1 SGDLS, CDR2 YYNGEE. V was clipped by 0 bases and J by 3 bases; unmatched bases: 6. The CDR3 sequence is CASSVVGTEGYEQYF. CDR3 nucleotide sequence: TGTGCCAGCAGCGTAGTCGGGACAGAAGGCTACGAGCAGTACTTC.

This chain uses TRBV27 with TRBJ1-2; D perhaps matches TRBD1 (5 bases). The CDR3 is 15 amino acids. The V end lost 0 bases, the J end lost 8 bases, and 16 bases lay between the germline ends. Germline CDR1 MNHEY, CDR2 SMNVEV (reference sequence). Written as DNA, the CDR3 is TGTGCCAGCAGTTTATCTCCGGGGGGTGTTCAAGGCTACACCTTC. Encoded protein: CASSLSPGGVQGYTF.

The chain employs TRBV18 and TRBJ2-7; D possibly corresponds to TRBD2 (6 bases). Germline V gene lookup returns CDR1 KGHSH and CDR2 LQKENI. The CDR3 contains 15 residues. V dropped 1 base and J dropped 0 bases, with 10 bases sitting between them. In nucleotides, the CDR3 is TGTGCCAGCTCACCACGAAACGGGGGCTCCTACGAGCAGTACTTC. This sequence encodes CASSPRNGGSYEQYF. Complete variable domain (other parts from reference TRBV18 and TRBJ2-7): NAGVMQNPRHLVRRRGQEARLRCSPMKGHSHVYWYRQLPEEGLKFMVYLQKENIIDESGMPKERFSAEFPKEGPSILRIQQVVRGDSAAYFCASSPRNGGSYEQYFGPGTRLTVT.

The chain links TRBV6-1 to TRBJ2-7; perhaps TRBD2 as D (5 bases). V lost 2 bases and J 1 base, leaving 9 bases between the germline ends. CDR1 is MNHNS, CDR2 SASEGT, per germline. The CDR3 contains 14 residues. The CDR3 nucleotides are TGTGCCAGCAGTGAACAAACGGGATCCTACGAGCAGTACTTC. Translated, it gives CASSEQTGSYEQYF.

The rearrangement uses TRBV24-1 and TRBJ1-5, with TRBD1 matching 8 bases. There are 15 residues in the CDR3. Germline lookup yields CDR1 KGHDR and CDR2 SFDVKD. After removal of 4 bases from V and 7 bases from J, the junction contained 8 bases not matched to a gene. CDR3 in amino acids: CATSDSRGPGQPQHF. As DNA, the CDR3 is TGTGCCACCAGTGACAGCAGGGGGCCGGGGCAGCCCCAGCATTTT.

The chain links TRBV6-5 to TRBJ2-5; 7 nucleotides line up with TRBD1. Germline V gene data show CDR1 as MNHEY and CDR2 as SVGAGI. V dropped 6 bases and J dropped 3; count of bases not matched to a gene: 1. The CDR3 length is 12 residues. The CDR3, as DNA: TGTGCCAGCAGGACAGGGAAAGAGACCCAGTACTTC. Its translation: CASRTGKETQYF.

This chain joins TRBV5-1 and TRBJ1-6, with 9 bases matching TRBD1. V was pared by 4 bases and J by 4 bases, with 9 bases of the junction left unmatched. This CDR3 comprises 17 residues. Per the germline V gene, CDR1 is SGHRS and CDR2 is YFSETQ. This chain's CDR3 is CASSQHRGREYNSPLHF. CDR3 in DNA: TGCGCCAGCAGCCAACACAGGGGGCGAGAATATAATTCACCCCTCCACTTT.

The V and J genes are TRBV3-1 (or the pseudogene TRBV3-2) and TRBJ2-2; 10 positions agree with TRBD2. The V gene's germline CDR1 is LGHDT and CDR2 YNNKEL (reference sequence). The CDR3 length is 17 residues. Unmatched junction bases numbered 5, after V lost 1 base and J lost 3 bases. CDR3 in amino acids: CASSQVTSGLDTGELFF. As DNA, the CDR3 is TGTGCCAGCAGCCAAGTGACTAGCGGGTTGGACACCGGGGAGCTGTTTTTT.

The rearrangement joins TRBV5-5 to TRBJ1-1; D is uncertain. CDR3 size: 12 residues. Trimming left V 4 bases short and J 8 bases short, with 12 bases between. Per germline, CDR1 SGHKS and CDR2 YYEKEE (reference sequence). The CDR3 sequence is CASSGLREEAFF. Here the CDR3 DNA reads TGTGCCAGCAGCGGTCTCCGGGAAGAAGCTTTCTTT.

The CDR3 DNA follows: TGCGCCAGCAAAACTGAGGGACTCAATCTAGCTGAAGCTTTCTTT. Translation: CASKTEGLNLAEAFF. The chain combines TRBV5-1 with TRBJ1-1; D possibly corresponds to TRBD1 (5 bases). There are 15 residues in the CDR3. From germline, CDR1 is SGHRS and CDR2 YFSETQ. V gave up 6 bases and J gave up 6 bases, with 21 bases separating them.

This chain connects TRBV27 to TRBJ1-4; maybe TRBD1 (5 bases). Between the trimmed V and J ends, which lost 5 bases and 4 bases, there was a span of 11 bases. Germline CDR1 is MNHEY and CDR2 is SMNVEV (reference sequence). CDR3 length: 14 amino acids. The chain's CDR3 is CASSHQGYNEKLFF. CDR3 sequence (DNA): TGTGCCAGCAGTCATCAGGGTTATAATGAAAAACTGTTTTTT.

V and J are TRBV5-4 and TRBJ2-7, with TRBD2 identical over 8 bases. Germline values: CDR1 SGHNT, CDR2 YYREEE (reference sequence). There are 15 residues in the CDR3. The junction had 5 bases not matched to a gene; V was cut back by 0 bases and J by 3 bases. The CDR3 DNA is TGTGCCAGCAGCTTGGGGGCTAGCGGGCTCTACGAGCAGTACTTC. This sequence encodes CASSLGASGLYEQYF.

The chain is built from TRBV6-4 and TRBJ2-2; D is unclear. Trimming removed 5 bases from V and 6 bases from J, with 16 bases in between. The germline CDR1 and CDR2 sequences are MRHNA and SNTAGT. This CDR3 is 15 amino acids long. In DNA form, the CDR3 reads TGTGCCAGCAGTCGAGAAGCGACCCCGGCCGGGGAGCTGTTTTTT. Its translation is CASSREATPAGELFF.

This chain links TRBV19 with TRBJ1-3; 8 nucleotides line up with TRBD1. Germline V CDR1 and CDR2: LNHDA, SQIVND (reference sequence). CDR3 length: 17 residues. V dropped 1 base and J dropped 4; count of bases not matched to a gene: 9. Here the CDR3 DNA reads TGTGCCAGTAGTATAGTATCGGACAGGGCGGTGGGAAACACCATATATTTT. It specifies CASSIVSDRAVGNTIYF.

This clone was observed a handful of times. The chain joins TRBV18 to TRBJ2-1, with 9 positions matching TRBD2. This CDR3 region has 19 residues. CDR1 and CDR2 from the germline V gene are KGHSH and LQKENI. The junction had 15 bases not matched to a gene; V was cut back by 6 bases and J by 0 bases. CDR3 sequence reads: CASSGRSGGPSSSYNEQFF. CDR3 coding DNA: TGTGCCAGCTCCGGGAGGAGCGGGGGGCCCTCGAGCTCCTACAATGAGCAGTTCTTC.

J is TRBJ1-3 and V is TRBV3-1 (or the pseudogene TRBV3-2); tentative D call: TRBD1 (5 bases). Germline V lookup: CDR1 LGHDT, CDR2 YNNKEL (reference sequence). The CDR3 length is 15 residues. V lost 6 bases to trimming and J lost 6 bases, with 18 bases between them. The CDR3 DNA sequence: TGTGCCAGCAGTCTCGCGGGACGGATGATAAACACCATATATTTT. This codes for CASSLAGRMINTIYF.

This CDR3 is CASSARTADNEQFF. CDR3 nucleotide sequence: TGTGCCAGCAGCGCCCGGACAGCCGACAATGAGCAGTTCTTC. V usage is TRBV13 and J usage is TRBJ2-1; tentative D call: TRBD1 (6 bases). CDR3 length equals 14 residues. The ends were cut back, 5 bases at V and 5 bases at J, with 13 bases in the middle. Germline loops: CDR1 PRHDT, CDR2 FYEKMQ (reference sequence).

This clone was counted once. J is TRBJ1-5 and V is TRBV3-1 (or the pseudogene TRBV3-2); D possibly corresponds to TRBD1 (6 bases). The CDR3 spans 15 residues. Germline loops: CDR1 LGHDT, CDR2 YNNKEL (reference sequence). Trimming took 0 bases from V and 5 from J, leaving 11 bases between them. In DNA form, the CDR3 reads TGTGCCAGCAGCCAAGATGCTGGGGGCCATCAGCCCCAGCATTTT. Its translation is CASSQDAGGHQPQHF.

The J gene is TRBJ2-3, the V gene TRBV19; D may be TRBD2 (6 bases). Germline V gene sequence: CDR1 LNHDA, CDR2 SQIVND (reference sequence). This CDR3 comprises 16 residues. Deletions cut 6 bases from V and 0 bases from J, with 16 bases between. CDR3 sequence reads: CASSSPWGGSTDTQYF. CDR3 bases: TGTGCCAGTAGCTCTCCCTGGGGAGGAAGCACAGATACGCAGTATTTT.

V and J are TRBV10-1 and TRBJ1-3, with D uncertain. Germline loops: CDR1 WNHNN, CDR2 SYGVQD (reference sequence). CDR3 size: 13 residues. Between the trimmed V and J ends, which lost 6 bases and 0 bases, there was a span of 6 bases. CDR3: CASRRFSGNTIYF. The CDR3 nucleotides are TGCGCCAGCAGGAGATTCTCTGGAAACACCATATATTTT.

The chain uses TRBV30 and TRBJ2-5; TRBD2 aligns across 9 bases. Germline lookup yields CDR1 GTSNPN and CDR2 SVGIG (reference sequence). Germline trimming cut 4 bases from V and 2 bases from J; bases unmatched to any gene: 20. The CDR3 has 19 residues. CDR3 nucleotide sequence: TGTGCCTGGACGTGGCCCCGGGTAGCGGGGGTTCCCCCGCAAGAGACCCAGTACTTC. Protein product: CAWTWPRVAGVPPQETQYF.

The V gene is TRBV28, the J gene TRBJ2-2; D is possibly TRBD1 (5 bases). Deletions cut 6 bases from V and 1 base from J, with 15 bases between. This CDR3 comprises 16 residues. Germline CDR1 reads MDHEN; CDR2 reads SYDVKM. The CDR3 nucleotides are TGTGCCAGCAGCCTTTGGGGCAGCCTGAACACCGGGGAGCTGTTTTTT. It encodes CASSLWGSLNTGELFF.